The present entry profiles one T cell receptor (beta chain) with its context. This clone came up once. Its antigen specificity is not known. Base quality data are lacking; no much larger clone is found one base away. V lost 4 bases and J lost 3 bases; the stretch between them is 11 bases long. From the cysteine through the phenylalanine, the CDR3 covers 14 amino acids. Only CDR3 DNA remains: 42 bases, in frame from the first base. CDR1 SGHNT and CDR2 YENEEA are derived from the germline V gene. Libraries were made using the immunoSEQ multiplex PCR assay. Entries here come from immuneACCESS through TCRdb and include only in-frame sequences with V and J called. Some clones fail to appear in such tables; in the studies checked, an unresolved V gene covers under half of the shortfall, and the cause of the remainder is unknown. This sample holds approximately 54,000 clones; about nine tenths were observed only once. The leading ten clones occupy 40% of the sample.

The sample is drawn from a study of control samples from healthy donors and cancer patients (dated by TCRdb to 2020 to 2021). The sequencing sample was made of PBMCs. The receptor's source is a middle-aged man with head and neck cancer. The sequence links TRBV11-3 to TRBJ2-3; the D segment may tentatively be TRBD1 or TRBD2, each giving 6 matched bases. The CDR3 sequence is CASSSGAATDTQYF. The nucleotide sequence is TGTGCCAGCAGCTCGGGGGCAGCGACAGATACGCAGTATTTT.